These T cell receptor beta chains were read from a single sample in a study of blood T cells in healthy people across ages. In TCRdb, the 5' RACE reads were re-called with MiXCR into one record per CDR3 protein. The sample records some 1.7 million distinct CDR3 sequences, approximately 28% being singletons. The sequencing input was blood. Source of these receptors: a woman aged 25 to 45 in good health. Each CDR3 is given with its conserved first and last residue. A D gene is named only where the DNA matches it firmly. Not all rows give a size; the values are once, few, many and, for expanded clones, a class.

V,size,J,D,DNA,CDR3
TRBV24-1,-,TRBJ1-2,TRBD1,TGTGCCACCAGTGATGCGACAGGGGATAAGGGCTACACCTTC,CATSDATGDKGYTF
TRBV12-3/TRBV12-4,few,TRBJ2-2,-,TGTGCCAGCAGTTTTTTCAGACTCGACACCGGGGAGCTGTTTTTT,CASSFFRLDTGELFF
TRBV12-3/TRBV12-4,few,TRBJ2-3,-,TGTGCCAGCAGTCGGACCAAGTGGTATTTT,CASSRTKWYF
TRBV5-1,many,TRBJ2-7,-,TGCGCCAGCCAAGAGACAAGCTACTCCTACGAGCAGTACTTC,CASQETSYSYEQYF
TRBV5-1,many,TRBJ2-5,TRBD1,TGCGCCAGCAGCTCGCTCGGGACAGGTCAAGAGACCCAGTACTTC,CASSSLGTGQETQYF
TRBV5-1,few,TRBJ2-1,TRBD1,TGCGCCAGCACCCTACAGGGGACCTACAATGAGCAGTTCTTC,CASTLQGTYNEQFF
TRBV30,once,TRBJ1-2,-,TGTGCCTGGGCGTCCGAGTGGGACTATGGCTACACCTTC,CAWASEWDYGYTF
TRBV7-9,-,TRBJ1-2,-,TGTGCCAGCACCCGCAGCGAGGGCGACTATGGCTACACCTTC,CASTRSEGDYGYTF
TRBV7-2,-,TRBJ2-7,-,TGTGCCAGCAGCCGCCCAGGGGGGCTCATATCCTACGAGCAGTACTTC,CASSRPGGLISYEQYF
TRBV20-1,-,TRBJ2-1,TRBD1,TGCAGTGCTAGAAAGGACAGGGGCCACAATGAGCAGTTCTTC,CSARKDRGHNEQFF
TRBV20-1,few,TRBJ1-5,TRBD1,TGCAGTGCTAGTAAGGACAGGGACAATCAGCCCCAGCATTTT,CSASKDRDNQPQHF
TRBV18,-,TRBJ1-2,-,TGTGCCAGCTCACCGTCCGTCAGGGTCTCCTATGGCTACACCTTC,CASSPSVRVSYGYTF
TRBV9,-,TRBJ1-1,-,TGTGCCAGCAGCCCCTCAACCGCAAATGAAGCTTTCTTT,CASSPSTANEAFF
TRBV5-5,-,TRBJ2-5,-,TGTGCCAGCACCCTCTATCCCCGACTGGGAGAGCGGGAGACCCAGTACTTC,CASTLYPRLGERETQYF
TRBV4-1,-,TRBJ2-1,TRBD2,TGCGCCAGCAGCCAAGAGGTAGGGGACTACTACAATGAGCAGTTCTTC,CASSQEVGDYYNEQFF
TRBV5-1,-,TRBJ2-3,-,TGCGCCAGCAGCGAGGGACCGACCTTAGCTACGCAGTATTTT,CASSEGPTLATQYF
TRBV20-1,many,TRBJ2-5,-,TGCAGTGCTAGAGGATTAGAGGGAGGATCACAAGAGACCCAGTACTTC,CSARGLEGGSQETQYF
TRBV20-1,few,TRBJ2-1,TRBD2,TGCAGTGCGCTGCTCTTGGCGGGGGAGACCCAGTTCTTC,CSALLLAGETQFF
TRBV29-1,many,TRBJ2-4,-,TGCAGCGTCGAACCGGGACAACGGGCCAAAAACATTCAGTACTTC,CSVEPGQRAKNIQYF
TRBV11-2,-,TRBJ1-2,-,TGTGCCAGCAGCTTAGACAAGAATGTGGGGGCTAAGAACTATGGCTACACCTTC,CASSLDKNVGAKNYGYTF
TRBV4-2,few,TRBJ1-6,-,TGTGCCAGCAGCCAAGCACAGGGTTCGGGGGATAATTCACCCCTCCACTTT,CASSQAQGSGDNSPLHF
TRBV12-3/TRBV12-4,few,TRBJ2-1,-,TGTGCCAGCAGCCTAGGGGGAGGGGGGGTGGTCTACAATGAGCAGTTCTTC,CASSLGGGGVVYNEQFF
TRBV20-1,many,TRBJ2-7,-,TGCAGTGCCCTAAGCTCCGACGACAGGATCGGGCAGTACTTC,CSALSSDDRIGQYF
TRBV3-1,-,TRBJ2-7,-,TGTGCCAGCAGCCAAGTAAAAGAGACTCAATACGAGCAGTACTTC,CASSQVKETQYEQYF
TRBV6-6,-,TRBJ2-5,-,TGTGCCAGCAGTTCCTTACCCCCTTACCGAGCAGAGACCCAGTACTTC,CASSSLPPYRAETQYF
TRBV5-1,once,TRBJ1-2,-,TGCGCCAGCAGCCTTACAGATAACTATGGCCACACCTTC,CASSLTDNYGHTF
TRBV29-1,few,TRBJ2-5,-,TGCAGCGTGGGACTGGGATTAAAGGTGGAGACCCAGTACTTC,CSVGLGLKVETQYF
TRBV18,-,TRBJ2-7,TRBD2,TGTGCCAGCTCACCACCAGTAGCGGGGACCTACGAGCAGTACTTC,CASSPPVAGTYEQYF